Below, 4 T cell receptor beta chains from the same sample are listed, as sequenced in a study of T cell responses to AZD1222 COVID-19 vaccine. Generated by immunoSEQ multiplex PCR, the TCRdb table keeps only in-frame clones and is missing some. The sample lists under 150,000 clones, 75% to 90% seen once, with about 4% in the top ten. Sequencing used peripheral blood, obtained on day 0 of MenACWY control vaccination. The source is an adult in good health.

The J gene is TRBJ2-1, the V gene TRBV7-8, with 10 bases matching TRBD2. The J segment lost 9 bases and the V segment lost 7 bases, leaving 9 bases of the junction unmatched. This CDR3 comprises 14 residues. From germline, CDR1 is SGHVS and CDR2 FQNEAQ. The CDR3 sequence: CASTPAGGLVEQFF. CDR3 sequence (DNA): TGTGCCAGCACCCCAGCGGGGGGGCTTGTTGAGCAGTTCTTC.

This clone came up once. This chain connects TRBV5-5 to TRBJ2-1; 7 bases align to TRBD1. V shed 0 bases and J 5 bases; nucleotides not matched to a gene: 2. CDR3 size: 14 residues. Germline lookup yields CDR1 SGHKS and CDR2 YYEKEE (reference sequence). The CDR3 DNA is TGTGCCAGCAGCTTGGGGGACAGTAACAATGAGCAGTTCTTC. Protein: CASSLGDSNNEQFF.

The gene calls are TRBV6-5 and TRBJ2-2, with unresolved D. CDR1 is MNHEY, CDR2 SVGAGI, per germline. The CDR3 is 12 residues long. Trimming left V 4 bases short and J 4 bases short, with 4 bases between. CDR3 sequence: CASSSSTGELFF. CDR3 DNA: TGTGCCAGCAGTTCATCCACCGGGGAGCTGTTTTTT.

V is TRBV7-9 and J is TRBJ2-1; 7 bases fit TRBD1. The germline V gene has CDR1 SEHNR and CDR2 FQNEAQ (reference sequence). V dropped 5 bases and J dropped 0; count of bases not matched to a gene: 4. The length of the CDR3 is 15 residues. The CDR3 DNA reads TGTGCCAGCAGCATTCGACAGGGCTCCTACAATGAGCAGTTCTTC. Residues: CASSIRQGSYNEQFF.